The clone carrying this T cell receptor (beta chain) has a handful of counts. Antigen unknown. The sample is drawn from a study of response to subunit inactivated influenza vaccine. Overall study results and limits: The authors put forward the suggestion that each seasonal influenza vaccination may bring in only a limited number of new T cells.

TCRdb re-called the RT-PCR reads with MiXCR, one entry per CDR3 protein. The sample lists 450,000 to 600,000 distinct CDR3 sequences; less than 7.5% were seen once. The CDR3 extends over 13 amino acids. V dropped 1 base and J dropped 2 bases, with 7 bases sitting between them. Germline values: CDR1 SQVTM, CDR2 ANQGSEA. The TCR comes from a man aged 45 to 70 who received an inactivated influenza vaccine. Material: PBMCs from blood, obtained around 25 months after vaccination. The chain is built from TRBV29-1 and TRBJ2-3; D unresolved. The CDR3 loop reads CSVEVVLTDTQYF. The CDR3 DNA reads TGCAGCGTTGAAGTGGTTCTCACAGATACGCAGTATTTT.